These T cell receptor beta chains were read from a single sample in a study of T cells in Graves' hyperthyroidism and ophthalmopathy. TCRdb re-analysed the multiplex PCR reads in MiXCR, keeping a single row per CDR3 protein. The table shows 350,000 to 450,000 distinct CDR3 sequences, with around 15% occurring only once. The sample was blood. All receptors derive from a man aged 50 or older with Graves' ophthalmopathy. The CDR3 runs from the conserved cysteine through the conserved F or W. D genes are given only for firm matches. For some rows the clone size is stated as once, few or many, or as a class when expanded; others skip it.

J gene: TRBJ2-4; V gene: TRBV5-8; clone size: .; D gene: .; CDR3 protein: CASSLMRQSYF; CDR3 DNA: TGTGCCAGCAGCTTGATGAGACAGTCCTACTTC
J gene: TRBJ2-7; V gene: TRBV28; clone size: .; D gene: .; CDR3 protein: CASSLWAAVSYEQYF; CDR3 DNA: TGTGCCAGCAGTTTGTGGGCGGCGGTATCCTACGAGCAGTACTTC
J gene: TRBJ1-4; V gene: TRBV11-2; clone size: many; D gene: TRBD1; CDR3 protein: CASSLRGSGGATNEKLFF; CDR3 DNA: TGTGCCAGCAGCTTAAGGGGGTCAGGGGGCGCAACTAATGAAAAACTGTTTTTT
J gene: TRBJ1-2; V gene: TRBV20-1; clone size: few; D gene: TRBD1; CDR3 protein: CSARARGPYGYTF; CDR3 DNA: TGCAGTGCGAGGGCCAGGGGGCCCTATGGCTACACCTTC
J gene: TRBJ2-1; V gene: TRBV12-3/TRBV12-4; clone size: many; D gene: .; CDR3 protein: CASSRTTPRQFF; CDR3 DNA: TGTGCCAGCAGTAGGACTACCCCGCGGCAGTTCTTC
J gene: TRBJ2-1; V gene: TRBV2; clone size: many; D gene: TRBD2; CDR3 protein: CASLLPSGYYNEQFF; CDR3 DNA: TGTGCCAGCCTCCTCCCTAGCGGCTACTACAATGAGCAGTTCTTC
J gene: TRBJ2-1; V gene: TRBV6-1; clone size: few; D gene: .; CDR3 protein: CASSYIPLGLSEQFF; CDR3 DNA: TGTGCCAGCAGTTATATACCCCTGGGGCTTAGTGAGCAGTTCTTC
J gene: TRBJ2-1; V gene: TRBV6-1; clone size: many; D gene: TRBD2; CDR3 protein: CASSTGLAGPENEQFF; CDR3 DNA: TGTGCCAGCAGCACCGGACTAGCGGGGCCAGAGAATGAGCAGTTCTTC
J gene: TRBJ2-1; V gene: TRBV7-3; clone size: .; D gene: .; CDR3 protein: CASSSARANEQFF; CDR3 DNA: TGTGCCAGCAGCTCGGCGCGGGCTAATGAGCAGTTCTTC
J gene: TRBJ2-1; V gene: TRBV4-1; clone size: many; D gene: .; CDR3 protein: CASTRGKGVGNNEQFF; CDR3 DNA: TGCGCCAGCACCCGAGGGAAGGGCGTTGGGAACAATGAGCAGTTCTTC
J gene: TRBJ1-1; V gene: TRBV4-1; clone size: many; D gene: .; CDR3 protein: CASSRIPTTDGNTEAFF; CDR3 DNA: TGCGCCAGCAGCCGAATCCCAACAACAGACGGGAACACTGAAGCTTTCTTT
J gene: TRBJ2-3; V gene: TRBV7-7; clone size: many; D gene: TRBD2; CDR3 protein: CASSLGASGRAGGDTQYF; CDR3 DNA: TGTGCTAGCAGCTTAGGAGCTAGCGGGAGGGCCGGAGGCGATACGCAGTATTTT
J gene: TRBJ2-5; V gene: TRBV7-6; clone size: many; D gene: .; CDR3 protein: CASRELSRDGQETQYF; CDR3 DNA: TGTGCCAGCAGGGAACTGAGCCGGGACGGACAAGAGACCCAGTACTTC
J gene: TRBJ2-4; V gene: TRBV24-1; clone size: .; D gene: .; CDR3 protein: CATSGSGAPENIQYF; CDR3 DNA: TGTGCCACCAGTGGTTCAGGGGCCCCGGAAAACATTCAGTACTTC
J gene: TRBJ1-6; V gene: TRBV19; clone size: .; D gene: .; CDR3 protein: CASSPTDRRGSPLHF; CDR3 DNA: TGTGCCAGTAGCCCTACCGACAGGCGCGGTTCACCCCTCCACTTT
J gene: TRBJ2-3; V gene: TRBV6-1; clone size: .; D gene: TRBD2; CDR3 protein: CASSPRGGSPTDTQYF; CDR3 DNA: TGTGCCAGCAGTCCCCGGGGGGGCAGTCCCACAGATACGCAGTATTTT
J gene: TRBJ1-5; V gene: TRBV6-1; clone size: .; D gene: .; CDR3 protein: CASSTADRTNPEHF; CDR3 DNA: TGTGCCAGCAGCACCGCCGACAGGACCAATCCCGAGCATTTT
J gene: TRBJ2-3; V gene: TRBV20-1; clone size: many; D gene: .; CDR3 protein: CSARRSGVSKRAQYF; CDR3 DNA: TGCAGTGCTAGAAGATCCGGCGTATCAAAGCGGGCGCAGTATTTT
J gene: TRBJ2-2; V gene: TRBV19; clone size: once; D gene: .; CDR3 protein: CASQGSGAGELFF; CDR3 DNA: TGTGCCAGTCAGGGGTCTGGGGCCGGGGAGCTGTTTTTT
J gene: TRBJ2-2; V gene: TRBV7-9; clone size: few; D gene: TRBD2; CDR3 protein: CASSFGLAETGELFF; CDR3 DNA: TGTGCCAGCAGCTTTGGACTAGCGGAGACCGGGGAGCTGTTTTTT
J gene: TRBJ2-5; V gene: TRBV12-3/TRBV12-4; clone size: many; D gene: TRBD1; CDR3 protein: CASSSGTEKSQYF; CDR3 DNA: TGTGCCAGCAGTTCCGGGACAGAGAAGTCCCAGTACTTC
J gene: TRBJ2-7; V gene: TRBV11-1; clone size: few; D gene: .; CDR3 protein: CASRPRQGSYEQYF; CDR3 DNA: TGTGCCAGCAGACCTAGGCAGGGATCCTACGAGCAGTACTTC
J gene: TRBJ1-2; V gene: TRBV25-1; clone size: .; D gene: TRBD1; CDR3 protein: CASSEDRGPYGYTF; CDR3 DNA: TGTGCCAGCAGTGAAGACAGGGGGCCCTATGGCTACACCTTC